These 24 T cell receptor beta chains were sequenced from one sample in a study of T cells in Graves' hyperthyroidism and ophthalmopathy. It was RNA transcripts that yielded the amplified TCR beta CDR3 regions. HTBI primers were employed in a first-round RT-PCR of the TCR CDR3. TCRdb independently ran MiXCR on the multiplex PCR reads; one entry per CDR3 protein. Among about 610,000 distinct CDR3 sequences, about half were seen once, and the ten largest hold approximately 8.4%. Sequencing was done on a sample of peripheral blood or thyroid tissue (not recorded which). These receptors were collected from a woman aged 18 to 35 with Graves' hyperthyroidism.

The chain recombines TRBV29-1 with TRBJ1-2; D unresolved. V was shortened by 0 bases and J by 8 bases, with 19 bases between the two germline ends. Germline values: CDR1 SQVTM, CDR2 ANQGSEA. This CDR3 is built from 15 residues. CDR3 in DNA: TGCAGCGTTGAAGACAGCCAAGGTGGCGAGCAGGGCTACACCTTC. Translated: CSVEDSQGGEQGYTF.

Comment on this clonotype: A much larger clone is a single base away; this may be a read error. This chain links TRBV7-2 with TRBJ2-5, with 7 nucleotides matching TRBD2. The CDR3 extends over 16 amino acids. The J segment lost 3 bases and the V segment lost 4 bases, leaving 11 bases of the junction unmatched. Per germline, CDR1 SGHTA and CDR2 FQGNSA. CDR3 loop: CASSSDKRGGKETQYF. The CDR3 nucleotides are TGTGCCAGCAGCTCAGATAAACGGGGAGGGAAAGAGACCCAGTACTTC.

In this sample, this clonotype turned up many times. The chain has TRBV18 and TRBJ1-2; TRBD1 is a possible D gene (5 bases). V was pared by 5 bases and J by 2 bases, with 9 bases between. CDR3 length equals 13 residues. The germline V gene encodes CDR1 KGHSH and CDR2 LQKENI. Here the CDR3 reads CASSMGRNYGYTF. The CDR3 DNA follows: TGTGCCAGCTCAATGGGACGGAACTATGGCTACACCTTC.

This clonotype was observed at least ten times. The J gene is TRBJ2-6, the V gene TRBV11-3; no firm D call. Trimming removed 4 bases at V and 4 bases at J, with 8 bases between. This CDR3 is built from 14 residues. Germline V CDR1 and CDR2: SGHNT, YENEEA. In DNA form, the CDR3 reads TGTGCCAGCAGCTATGAGGCCGGGGCCAACGTCCTGACTTTC. Residues: CASSYEAGANVLTF.

Turning to this clonotype: Since the CDR3 does not end with the conserved phenylalanine or tryptophan, this likely comes from a read error. No DNA is shown, since the ends of the CDR3 on it are uncertain; the CDR3 is the one TCRdb lists. The rearrangement uses TRBV7-9 and TRBJ1-6; the table calls TRBD1, which could not be checked here. The CDR3 numbers 17 amino acids, ends counted. CDR1 and CDR2 (germline): SEHNR, FQNEAQ (reference sequence). CDR3 amino acids: CASSSYPSTGRNSPLQS.

The chain links TRBV7-6 to TRBJ2-7; TRBD1 aligns across 7 bases. This CDR3 spans 16 amino acids. V shed 8 bases and J 0 bases; nucleotides not matched to a gene: 13. Germline CDR1 SGHVS, CDR2 FNYEAQ. CDR3 bases: TGTGCCAGCTTCATGATAGGGGACAGCATCTCCTACGAGCAGTACTTC. Amino acid sequence: CASFMIGDSISYEQYF.

This clonotype was seen many times. Germline and junction disagree at one end, which may indicate a read error. V and J are TRBV2 and TRBJ2-7; D not certain. CDR3 length: 14 amino acids. Germline assignment: CDR1 SNHLY and CDR2 FYNNEI. The CDR3 spells CASGEGNFDYEQYF. The CDR3 DNA sequence: TGTGCCAGCGGTGAAGGGAACTTTGACTACGAGCAGTACTTC.

The chain links TRBV15 to TRBJ1-2; D uncertain. Germline V CDR1 and CDR2: LNHNV, YYDKDF (reference sequence). The CDR3 contains 12 residues. Between the trimmed V and J ends, which lost 9 bases and 7 bases, there was a span of 15 bases. For the CDR3, the DNA is TGTGCCACGCAGGTCGGGTTGTCTGGCTACACCTTC. It codes for CATQVGLSGYTF. Filled out from reference TRBV15 and TRBJ1-2, the complete variable domain reads DAMVIQNPRYQVTQFGKPVTLSCSQTLNHNVMYWYQQKSSQAPKLLFHYYDKDFNNEADTPDNFQSRRPNTSFCFLDIRSPGLGDTAMYLCATQVGLSGYTFGSGTRLTVV.

The table lists this clonotype with many counts. This rearrangement joins TRBV7-8 to TRBJ1-5; TRBD1 might be the D (5 bases). Germline CDR1 is SGHVS and CDR2 is FQNEAQ. V lost 5 bases and J lost 5, with 16 bases in between. CDR3 length equals 15 residues. The CDR3 DNA reads as TGTGCCAGCAGCCCTCGGGGCGGAGGGGATCAGCCCCAGCATTTT. It translates to CASSPRGGGDQPQHF.

The chain employs TRBV19 and TRBJ1-5; D not resolved. The CDR3 is 15 amino acids. CDR1 and CDR2 (germline): LNHDA, SQIVND (reference sequence). The germline V and J ends were trimmed by 4 bases and 1 base, with 11 bases remaining between them. DNA of the CDR3: TGTGCCAGTAGTACTAGAGGAGAGAGCAATCAGCCCCAGCATTTT. Encoded protein: CASSTRGESNQPQHF.

This clonotype was found many times. The genes are TRBV12-3 or TRBV12-4 and TRBJ2-7, with D tentatively TRBD1 (7 bases). The length of the CDR3 is 14 residues. V shed 10 bases and J shed 3 bases, with 19 bases lying between them. The DNA for the CDR3 is TGTGCCATCACCAAGGCCCAGGGGGGCTACGAGCAGTACTTC. Protein sequence: CAITKAQGGYEQYF.

Details on this clonotype: A much larger clonotype is one base distant, so this may be a read error. V usage is TRBV20-1 and J usage is TRBJ2-5; 13 nucleotides align to TRBD2. J was trimmed by 3 bases and V by 2 bases; bases with no gene match: 12. The CDR3 consists of 18 residues. Germline CDR1 reads DFQATT; CDR2 reads SNEGSKA (reference sequence). CDR3 protein: CSARPRLAGGGGKETQYF. The CDR3 bases are TGCAGTGCTAGACCCAGACTAGCGGGAGGAGGAGGGAAAGAGACCCAGTACTTC.

This clonotype was counted ten times or more. This chain links TRBV29-1 with TRBJ2-7; the D gene is possibly TRBD1 (7 bases). Germline V gives CDR1 SQVTM, CDR2 ANQGSEA. CDR3 length: 13 amino acids. V was cut by 4 bases and J by 0 bases, with 10 bases left in between. The CDR3 region is CSVAGDSSYEQYF. The CDR3 DNA is TGCAGCGTTGCGGGGGACAGCTCCTACGAGCAGTACTTC.

This clonotype showed up many times. The chain links TRBV7-2 to TRBJ2-7; 10 positions match TRBD2. After removal of 3 bases from V and 4 bases from J, the junction contained 6 bases not matched to a gene. The length of the CDR3 is 15 residues. Germline CDR1 reads SGHTA; CDR2 reads FQGNSA. The CDR3 loop reads CASSLWGLAQYEQYF. For the CDR3, the DNA is TGTGCCAGCAGCTTGTGGGGACTAGCGCAATACGAGCAGTACTTC.

The rearrangement links TRBV6-2 or TRBV6-3 to TRBJ2-7; 7 bases are a match to TRBD1. The CDR3 runs 12 residues. The germline gives CDR1 MNHEY, CDR2 SVGEGT. J gave up 3 bases and V 7 bases, and 3 bases lay outside the gene matches. The CDR3 is CASKDRSYEQYF. In DNA, the CDR3 is TGTGCCAGCAAGGACAGGAGCTACGAGCAGTACTTC.

Comment on this clonotype: Because it lacks the conserved phenylalanine or tryptophan at the end, this CDR3 is likely a read error. Because the CDR3's place on the DNA is in doubt, the DNA is left out and the CDR3 is given as listed by TCRdb. CDR3 loop: CASSSGQGNT. The V gene is TRBV7-9, the J gene TRBJ1-3; the D call TRBD1 from the table was never checked on the DNA. Germline loops: CDR1 SEHNR, CDR2 FQNEAQ (reference sequence). The CDR3 has 10 residues if both end residues are counted.

Many counts were recorded for this clonotype. V is TRBV2 and J is TRBJ1-5; TRBD1 matches 9 bases. Germline assignment: CDR1 SNHLY and CDR2 FYNNEI. After removal of 7 bases from V and 4 bases from J, the junction contained 11 bases not matched to a gene. This CDR3 is built from 16 residues. CDR3 bases: TGTGCCAGCACTGGTACCGGGACAGGGTCGAATCAGCCCCAGCATTTT. Translation gives CASTGTGTGSNQPQHF.

This clonotype was picked up a small number of times. V gene TRBV6-5 combines with J gene TRBJ1-5; D uncertain. The germline V gene has CDR1 MNHEY and CDR2 SVGAGI. Trimming removed 6 bases from V and 3 bases from J, with 24 bases in between. The CDR3 totals 18 residues. Here the CDR3 DNA reads TGTGCCAGCAGCCCCCAAGACCCGCTAGTTGATTCCAATCAGCCCCAGCATTTT. Encoded protein: CASSPQDPLVDSNQPQHF.

This clonotype was counted at least ten times. V usage is TRBV5-1 and J usage is TRBJ1-1; the D gene is possibly TRBD1 (6 bases). CDR3 size: 12 residues. Trimming removed 5 bases from V and 6 bases from J, with 11 bases in between. Germline CDR1 and CDR2: SGHRS and YFSETQ. Here the CDR3 DNA reads TGCGCCAGCAGTGGGGGCACCCCTGAAGCTTTCTTT. Encoded protein: CASSGGTPEAFF.

The V call is TRBV12-3 or TRBV12-4, the J call TRBJ2-5; TRBD2 is a possible D gene (5 bases). This CDR3 is 14 amino acids long. Trimming took 6 bases from V and 9 from J, leaving 20 bases between them. For the CDR3, the DNA is TGTGCCAGCAGGGTGGACTTGGGCAATCAGCCCCAGTACTTC. It specifies CASRVDLGNQPQYF.

This clonotype showed up many times. The gene calls are TRBV11-2 and TRBJ1-1, with a weak D call TRBD1 (5 bases). The CDR3 has 12 amino acids. The germline V gene encodes CDR1 SGHAT and CDR2 FQNNGV. Trimming took 0 bases from V and 11 from J, leaving 10 bases between them. CDR3 sequence: CASSLDRVAAFF. CDR3 nucleotide sequence: TGTGCCAGCAGCTTAGACAGGGTCGCTGCTTTCTTT. Combining the CDR3 with reference TRBV11-2 and TRBJ1-1 gives the whole variable domain EAGVAQSPRYKIIEKRQSVAFWCNPISGHATLYWYQQILGQGPKLLIQFQNNGVVDDSQLPKDRFSAERLKGVDSTLKIQPAKLEDSAVYLCASSLDRVAAFFGQGTRLTVV.

This clonotype was seen ten or more times. This chain's CDR3 is CASSLSDRLIFEQYF. CDR3 nucleotides: TGTGCCAGCAGCTTATCGGACCGCCTCATCTTCGAGCAGTACTTC. The V and J genes are TRBV11-2 and TRBJ2-7; D remains unclear. The CDR3 has 15 residues. V was pared by 2 bases and J by 6 bases, with 17 bases between. The germline gives CDR1 SGHAT, CDR2 FQNNGV. Filled out from reference TRBV11-2 and TRBJ2-7, the complete variable domain reads EAGVAQSPRYKIIEKRQSVAFWCNPISGHATLYWYQQILGQGPKLLIQFQNNGVVDDSQLPKDRFSAERLKGVDSTLKIQPAKLEDSAVYLCASSLSDRLIFEQYFGPGTRLTVT.

This clonotype was picked up many times. The CDR3 DNA sequence: TGCAGTGCAGTCCCCGGGACAGTACTCTACGAGCAGTACTTC. Translation: CSAVPGTVLYEQYF. The rearrangement links TRBV20-1 to TRBJ2-7; 7 bases line up with TRBD1. This CDR3 region has 14 residues. Germline CDR1 is DFQATT and CDR2 is SNEGSKA (reference sequence). V lost 6 bases and J lost 3; bases outside the gene matches: 11.

The table lists this clonotype with a few counts. V gene TRBV7-9 combines with J gene TRBJ2-6; tentatively, D is TRBD1 or TRBD2 (5 bases each). CDR1 is SEHNR and CDR2 is FQNEAQ in the germline V gene (reference sequence). The V and J ends lost 4 bases and 0 bases respectively, with 10 bases between them. This CDR3 has 16 amino acids. The CDR3 sequence: CASSSGRASGANVLTF. The CDR3 DNA follows: TGTGCCAGCAGCTCAGGGCGGGCCTCTGGGGCCAACGTCCTGACTTTC.